The T cell receptor (beta chain) under discussion was sequenced for a study of long-term antiretroviral therapy in people with HIV. Background on the study: About a decade before 2015, the earliest samples were taken when ART was typically delayed.

This clone was counted a few times. Its antigen is still unknown. An immunoSEQ assay, version v3.0, was performed at survey level. Assay used: immunoSEQ multiplex PCR; TCRdb lists only in-frame clones, some missing. The sample has 20,000 to 25,000 clones, around 90% seen once. The V gene's germline CDR1 is SGHVS and CDR2 FQNEAQ. The V gene lost 4 bases and the J gene lost 5 bases, with 21 bases spanning the gap. The CDR3 contains 17 residues. General study results and limits: Repertoire dominance by clones expanded before ART was seen at all time points. Subsequent to ART, diversity was augmented yet persisted below that of transplant donor controls.

The sample in question was unsorted PBMCs, obtained 2.3 years after starting antiretroviral therapy. V usage is TRBV7-8 and J usage is TRBJ1-5; tentatively, D is TRBD1 (6 bases). This receptor was identified in a man in his sixties with HIV. The DNA of the CDR3 is TGTGCCAGCAGCTCGCTAGGTCGGGGGCTTCCTCATCAGCCCCAGCATTTT. Protein product: CASSSLGRGLPHQPQHF.